This TCR beta chain was obtained from a study of naive and memory T cell subsets. General study results and limits: Both skin biopsy types reportedly yielded TCRs, tuberculin sites far more.

Treatment: skin biopsy from PPD injection site in Mantoux-positive individual. An oligonucleotide containing a UMI was ligated to the 3' end of TCR cDNA. CDR1 and CDR2 (germline): MDHEN, SYDVKM. Deletions cut 5 bases from V and 3 bases from J, with 11 bases between. The CDR3 runs 14 residues. Amplification of ligated cDNA took four PCR rounds with SP2 and nested alpha and beta constant primers. Blood and skin TCR RNA was reverse transcribed with alpha and beta constant primers. MiXCR, run by TCRdb on the UMI-ligation and nested PCR reads, gives a single entry per CDR3 protein. The table shows tens of thousands of distinct CDR3 sequences, with roughly 11% occurring only once. A remark on this clonotype: Its antigen is undetermined.

This receptor was taken from an adult in good health. The chain links TRBV28 to TRBJ2-1; no firm D call. Sequencing used skin, obtained from a tuberculin skin test site. The CDR3 loop reads CASSPPTNYNEQFF. The CDR3 DNA follows: TGTGCCAGCAGTCCTCCTACCAACTACAATGAGCAGTTCTTC.